This passage covers 29 T cell receptor beta chains from one sample sequenced in a study of T cell responses to AZD1222 COVID-19 vaccine. Only in-frame clones appear in the TCRdb table, and some are missing; sequencing was by immunoSEQ multiplex PCR. The profile shows around 120,000 clones, 85% to 90% of them singletons. Sequenced material: peripheral blood, taken on day 0 of AZD1222 vaccination. The receptors were sampled from an adult in good health.

J is TRBJ2-7 and V is TRBV7-2; the match to TRBD2 covers 7 bases. V lost 5 bases, J lost 7 bases, and 5 bases stayed unmatched. The CDR3 has 12 residues. The germline V gene encodes CDR1 SGHTA and CDR2 FQGNSA. Here the CDR3 DNA reads TGTGCCAGCAGCCTCTGGACTAGAGAGCAGTACTTC. This sequence encodes CASSLWTREQYF.

The chain employs TRBV4-2 and TRBJ2-7; D is ambiguous. This CDR3 contains 13 residues. Germline CDR1 reads LGHNA; CDR2 reads YNFKEQ. V was trimmed by 0 bases and J by 5 bases, leaving 8 bases between them. The CDR3 is CASSQDRLDEQYF. The CDR3, as DNA: TGTGCCAGCAGCCAAGATCGTCTTGACGAGCAGTACTTC.

The chain has TRBV18 and TRBJ1-1; tentative D call: TRBD1 (6 bases). The CDR3 contains 14 residues. Germline CDR1 is KGHSH and CDR2 is LQKENI. V lost 3 bases and J 0 bases, leaving 8 bases between the germline ends. CDR3 sequence reads: CASSPNRVNTEAFF. The CDR3 DNA is TGTGCCAGCTCACCCAACAGGGTGAACACTGAAGCTTTCTTT.

This rearrangement joins TRBV7-7 to TRBJ1-5; the match to TRBD1 covers 7 bases. The V gene end was trimmed by 5 bases and the J gene end by 4 bases; junction bases not matched to a gene: 2. The CDR3 totals 13 residues. From germline, CDR1 is SSHAT and CDR2 FNYEAQ (reference sequence). CDR3 in amino acids: CASSQGENQPQHF. CDR3 coding DNA: TGTGCCAGCAGCCAGGGGGAGAATCAGCCCCAGCATTTT.

The rearrangement uses TRBV27 and TRBJ2-1; TRBD1 matches at 7 bases. Germline assignment: CDR1 MNHEY and CDR2 SMNVEV (reference sequence). There are 12 residues in the CDR3. V shed 4 bases, J shed 7 bases, and the junction held 1 base outside the gene matches. The CDR3 nucleotides read TGTGCCAGCAGTTCCAGGGGGAATGAGCAGTTCTTC. It is translated as CASSSRGNEQFF.

The chain couples TRBV7-2 to TRBJ1-6; D is unresolved. Deletions cut 0 bases from V and 0 bases from J, with 9 bases between. The CDR3 is made up of 17 amino acids. The V gene's germline CDR1 is SGHTA and CDR2 FQGNSA. This chain's CDR3 is CASSLALSSSYNSPLHF. In DNA, the CDR3 is TGTGCCAGCAGCTTAGCTCTGTCTAGCTCCTATAATTCACCCCTCCACTTT.

The V and J genes are TRBV19 and TRBJ1-1; perhaps TRBD1 as D (5 bases). Germline-derived CDR1 and CDR2 are LNHDA and SQIVND (reference sequence). The V end lost 5 bases, the J end lost 3 bases, and 10 bases lay between the germline ends. The CDR3 has 13 residues. The CDR3 coding sequence is TGTGCCAGTAGTCCCAGACAGCACACTGAAGCTTTCTTT. It translates to CASSPRQHTEAFF.

The chain recombines TRBV15 with TRBJ2-1, with a possible D match to TRBD2 (5 bases). The germline V and J ends were trimmed by 0 bases and 8 bases, with 8 bases remaining between them. Germline loops: CDR1 LNHNV, CDR2 YYDKDF (reference sequence). The CDR3 totals 13 residues. The CDR3 spells CATSRDWEYEQFF. In DNA, the CDR3 is TGTGCCACCAGCAGAGATTGGGAGTATGAGCAGTTCTTC.

This chain uses TRBV18 with TRBJ2-3; D is perhaps TRBD1 or TRBD2 (5 bases each). The CDR3 spans 12 residues. From germline, CDR1 is KGHSH and CDR2 LQKENI. V lost 6 bases and J 4 bases, leaving 8 bases between the germline ends. The CDR3 spells CASSSGPDTQYF. CDR3 DNA sequence: TGTGCCAGCTCCTCGGGGCCAGATACGCAGTATTTT. Based on the CDR3 plus reference TRBV18 and TRBJ2-3, the full variable domain is NAGVMQNPRHLVRRRGQEARLRCSPMKGHSHVYWYRQLPEEGLKFMVYLQKENIIDESGMPKERFSAEFPKEGPSILRIQQVVRGDSAAYFCASSSGPDTQYFGPGTRLTVL.

J is TRBJ1-2 and V is TRBV19, with 11 bases aligning to TRBD1. Germline V gene data show CDR1 as LNHDA and CDR2 as SQIVND (reference sequence). The V and J ends lost 8 bases and 6 bases, in that order; junction bases with no gene match: 8. This CDR3 spans 14 amino acids. CDR3 sequence reads: CASGDRGGRDGYTF. Written as DNA, the CDR3 is TGTGCCAGTGGGGACAGGGGGGGCAGAGATGGCTACACCTTC.

This chain links TRBV11-2 with TRBJ1-3; D is ambiguous. Trimming cost V 5 bases and J 4 bases, with 3 bases left between them. CDR3 length: 11 amino acids. Germline V lookup: CDR1 SGHAT, CDR2 FQNNGV. The CDR3 DNA reads TGTGCCAGCAGCACAGGAAACACCATATATTTT. Translating it yields CASSTGNTIYF.

The chain employs TRBV7-2 and TRBJ1-4; D perhaps matches TRBD1 (5 bases). This CDR3 spans 15 amino acids. Trimming cost V 5 bases and J 8 bases, with 18 bases left between them. CDR1 is SGHTA and CDR2 is FQGNSA in the germline V gene. CDR3 in amino acids: CASSTRGSRGEKLFF. The CDR3 coding sequence is TGTGCCAGCAGCACTCGGGGCTCCAGAGGGGAAAAACTGTTTTTT.

The genes are TRBV5-6 and TRBJ2-1, with TRBD2 identical over 10 bases. Germline V gene lookup returns CDR1 SGHDT and CDR2 YYEEEE. Trimming at V came to 2 bases and at J to 2 bases, leaving 7 bases not matched to a gene. The CDR3 sequence is 17 residues long. This CDR3 reads CASSFPSGGLTYNEQFF. The CDR3 DNA follows: TGTGCCAGCAGCTTCCCTAGCGGGGGCCTCACCTACAATGAGCAGTTCTTC. The full variable domain, its missing parts supplied by reference TRBV5-6 and TRBJ2-1, is DAGVTQSPTHLIKTRGQQVTLRCSPKSGHDTVSWYQQALGQGPQFIFQYYEEEERQRGNFPDRFSGHQFPNYSSELNVNALLLGDSALYLCASSFPSGGLTYNEQFFGPGTRLTVL.

The chain joins TRBV7-2 to TRBJ2-5, with D uncertain. This CDR3 comprises 13 residues. From germline, CDR1 is SGHTA and CDR2 FQGNSA. Trimming left V 4 bases short and J 1 base short, with 7 bases between. The CDR3 nucleotides are TGTGCCAGCAGCTCAGGACGCCAAGAGACCCAGTACTTC. The encoded protein is CASSSGRQETQYF.

The chain employs TRBV7-2 and TRBJ2-3; D might be TRBD1 or TRBD2, each matching 5 bases. The CDR3 has 13 amino acids. The V gene's germline CDR1 is SGHTA and CDR2 FQGNSA. Trimming stripped 1 base from V and 8 bases from J, with 10 bases between. The CDR3 nucleotides read TGTGCCAGCAGCTTAGTTAGGGACGGTACGCAGTATTTT. This codes for CASSLVRDGTQYF.

This chain uses TRBV7-3 with TRBJ1-1; the D is unclear. Germline V CDR1 and CDR2: SGHTA, FQGTGA. The CDR3 runs 15 residues. V shed 4 bases and J shed 4 bases, with 16 bases lying between them. The CDR3 is CASSSRPSAGTEAFF. CDR3 in DNA: TGTGCCAGCAGCTCAAGACCGTCGGCAGGCACTGAAGCTTTCTTT.

The chain combines TRBV7-9 with TRBJ2-2, with TRBD1 identical over 10 bases. Germline trimming cut 1 base from V and 7 bases from J; bases unmatched to any gene: 3. The germline V gene has CDR1 SEHNR and CDR2 FQNEAQ (reference sequence). The CDR3 loop spans 15 amino acids. This CDR3 is CASSLGQGAGGELFF. As DNA, the CDR3 is TGTGCCAGCAGCTTAGGACAGGGGGCCGGCGGGGAGCTGTTTTTT.

The chain is built from TRBV12-5 and TRBJ1-2; 8 bases match TRBD1. V gave up 3 bases and J gave up 8 bases; unmatched junction bases: 8. Germline CDR1 reads LGHNT; CDR2 reads FRNRAP. The CDR3 spans 14 residues. CDR3 in DNA: TGTGCTAGTGGTTTTTTTCAGGGGGCGAACGGCTACACCTTC. Translation: CASGFFQGANGYTF.

The chain has TRBV7-9 and TRBJ1-2, with 11 nucleotides matching TRBD1. This CDR3 is 15 amino acids long. Germline lookup yields CDR1 SEHNR and CDR2 FQNEAQ (reference sequence). V lost 5 bases, J lost 4 bases, and 6 bases stayed unmatched. This chain's CDR3 is CASSLSGQGGYGYTF. The CDR3 DNA reads TGTGCCAGCAGCCTTTCGGGACAGGGGGGCTATGGCTACACCTTC.

The chain uses TRBV7-2 and TRBJ2-5, with D possibly being TRBD1 (6 bases). Germline CDR1 SGHTA, CDR2 FQGNSA. The CDR3 length is 14 residues. The V gene lost 5 bases and the J gene lost 1 base, with 11 bases spanning the gap. This CDR3 is CASSPQGGQETQYF. The DNA for the CDR3 is TGTGCCAGCAGCCCCCAAGGGGGCCAAGAGACCCAGTACTTC. Full variable domain (missing parts from reference TRBV7-2 and TRBJ2-5): GAGVSQSPSNKVTEKGKDVELRCDPISGHTALYWYRQSLGQGLEFLIYFQGNSAPDKSGLPSDRFSAERTGGSVSTLTIQRTQQEDSAVYLCASSPQGGQETQYFGPGTRLLVL.

This clone occurred a few times. V and J are TRBV9 and TRBJ2-2; D not certain. This CDR3 contains 12 residues. Germline CDR1 and CDR2: SGDLS and YYNGEE. The germline V and J ends were trimmed by 3 bases and 4 bases, with 4 bases remaining between them. CDR3 nucleotide sequence: TGTGCCAGCAGCGCCGCCACCGGGGAGCTGTTTTTT. Residues: CASSAATGELFF.

The chain has TRBV21-1 and TRBJ2-6; the table gives TRBD1 as D, unverified against the DNA. TRBV21-1 has pseudogene status. CDR3 length equals 16 residues. The CDR3 sequence: CAHRTGRESGANVLTF. In DNA, the CDR3 is TGTGCCCACAGGACAGGGCGAGAATCTGGGGCCAACGTCCTGACTTTC.

The rearrangement joins TRBV24-1 to TRBJ2-7; 7 bases line up with TRBD1. This CDR3 region has 12 residues. Germline loops: CDR1 KGHDR, CDR2 SFDVKD. V lost 4 bases to trimming and J lost 4 bases; unmatched junction nucleotides: 0. The CDR3, as DNA: TGTGCCACCAGTGAGACAGGGTACGAGCAGTACTTC. Its protein product is CATSETGYEQYF.

CDR3 DNA sequence: TGTGCCAGCAGCCAAGGGGAGGGGCAGCCCCAGCATTTT. Translating it yields CASSQGEGQPQHF. The chain combines TRBV3-1 (or the pseudogene TRBV3-2) with TRBJ1-5; possibly TRBD1 for D (5 bases). Germline-derived CDR1 and CDR2 are LGHDT and YNNKEL (reference sequence). CDR3 size: 13 residues. Deletions cut 1 base from V and 7 bases from J, with 8 bases between.

This sequence joins TRBV15 and TRBJ1-5; D remains ambiguous. The V gene's germline CDR1 is LNHNV and CDR2 YYDKDF (reference sequence). CDR3 length: 15 residues. Trimming shortened V by 0 bases and J by 6 bases, and 12 bases separated the two germline ends. The CDR3 sequence is CATSREFSLGQPQHF. The CDR3 DNA follows: TGTGCCACCAGCAGAGAGTTTTCTTTAGGTCAGCCCCAGCATTTT.

V and J are TRBV3-1 (or the pseudogene TRBV3-2) and TRBJ2-5; no firm D call. V lost 0 bases and J 3 bases, leaving 8 bases between the germline ends. The CDR3 length is 14 residues. Per germline, CDR1 LGHDT and CDR2 YNNKEL (reference sequence). Here the CDR3 DNA reads TGTGCCAGCAGCCAAGATAGGTCGGAAGAGACCCAGTACTTC. Encoded protein: CASSQDRSEETQYF.

The rearrangement joins TRBV12-3 or TRBV12-4 to TRBJ2-5; D ambiguous. V lost 8 bases to trimming and J lost 5 bases, with 15 bases between them. The CDR3 loop spans 13 amino acids. CDR3 sequence (DNA): TGTGCCAGCCTGGACGTTCTAGGGGAGACCCAGTACTTC. Protein product: CASLDVLGETQYF.

The chain is built from TRBV12-3 or TRBV12-4 and TRBJ1-2, with 10 nucleotides matching TRBD1. CDR3 length equals 13 residues. The ends lost 5 bases at V and 8 bases at J; junction bases unmatched: 5. The CDR3 sequence: CASSDGQGGGYTF. CDR3 sequence (DNA): TGTGCCAGCAGTGATGGACAGGGGGGAGGCTACACCTTC.

The chain combines TRBV6-5 with TRBJ1-2; D is uncertain. V lost 4 bases and J 8 bases, leaving 8 bases between the germline ends. The CDR3 has 11 amino acids. The germline V gene encodes CDR1 MNHEY and CDR2 SVGAGI. This CDR3 reads CASSSPLGYTF. The CDR3 DNA follows: TGTGCCAGCAGTTCGCCTCTAGGCTACACCTTC.